The source of this TCR beta chain is a study of control samples from healthy donors and cancer patients. This clone occurred a few times. V was trimmed by 3 bases and J by 7 bases, leaving 12 bases between them. The CDR3 totals 13 residues. Germline V CDR1 and CDR2: SQVTM, ANQGSEA. The table came from immunoSEQ multiplex PCR; TCRdb's copy has only in-frame clones and leaves some out. The sample holds some 150,000 clones; about 94% are singletons and the top ten take around 15%. The source is a man aged 55 to 70 with colorectal cancer. The specimen sequenced was PBMCs. The chain is built from TRBV29-1 and TRBJ1-4; no reliable D call. CDR3 coding DNA: TGCAGCGTTGAGAGGCGCGAAGGTGAAAAACTGTTTTTT. Translated: CSVERREGEKLFF.